This TCR beta chain came from a study of identical twins. One entry per CDR3 protein, called by TCRdb with MiXCR from the 5' RACE reads. This table holds some 1,600,000 distinct CDR3 sequences, 32% found once. This CDR3 has 12 amino acids. V shed 6 bases, J shed 6 bases, and the junction held 3 bases outside the gene matches. CDR1 and CDR2 (germline): SNHLY, FYNNEI. All of the donors were Caucasians in good health. This chain uses TRBV2 with TRBJ2-3; TRBD2 aligns across 7 bases. The receptor comes from a newborn girl in good health. The sequenced sample consisted of cord blood. CDR3 in DNA: TGTGCCAGCAGGTTCGGGGGGGATACGCAGTATTTT. Translating gives CASRFGGDTQYF.